This TCR beta chain was sequenced for a study of metastatic and nonmetastatic thyroid tumors (dated by TCRdb to about 2020). Regarding the research as a whole: Repertoires from peripheral blood and from tumor or nodule tissue samples of malignant and benign thyroid patients were compared.

The CDR3 starts with the cysteine, ends with the phenylalanine, and has 13 residues. Only the CDR3 region is kept as DNA, spanning 39 bases read in frame from base 1. The junction shows trimming of 6 bases on V and 6 bases on J, plus 14 bases between the germline ends. CDR1 and CDR2, per the germline V gene, are SGHTA and FQGTGA. None of the patients had been given any treatment before thyroid surgery. Patient clinical samples collected from the early 2010s to the late 2010s were retrospectively analysed using T-cell receptor beta sequencing. The receptor library was made with PCR. Instrument on record: Illumina HiSeq 4000. High-throughput sequencing was used to profile the CDR3 region of the TCR beta-chain in every patient. On the authors' methods: A classifier to discriminate distant-metastatic papillary thyroid cancer patients was built from CDR3 differences across clinicopathological groups. To measure repertoire diversity the researchers used the Shannon index, while the Morisita-Horn index served to gauge how similar the tumor and blood repertoires were. In-frame beta chains were kept once TCRdb had trimmed the public reads at Q25 with fastp and called clones with MiXCR. TCRdb, rather than the study authors, made the V and J calls. For this sample the table gives about 92,000 clones, of which approximately 15% were detected only once. 3.6% of the sample lies in the top ten.

This clone was counted a few times. Its antigen is unknown. A read error may be the cause here, since a much bigger clone is one base away. Paper-wide results and their limitations: In both blood and tumor samples, TCR beta diversity was reported to be significantly higher in malignant tumors than in benign nodules.

The sequence links TRBV7-3 to TRBJ1-2; D gene: possibly TRBD1, on 6 matching bases. Specimen: blood. This receptor was obtained from a female donor with papillary thyroid cancer or a benign thyroid nodule (not recorded which). Some clones in this sample may be carry-over from other donors' samples. The bases read TGTGCCAGCAGTTGCAGGGGCGGGGATGGCTACACCTTC. Its coded protein is CASSCRGGDGYTF.